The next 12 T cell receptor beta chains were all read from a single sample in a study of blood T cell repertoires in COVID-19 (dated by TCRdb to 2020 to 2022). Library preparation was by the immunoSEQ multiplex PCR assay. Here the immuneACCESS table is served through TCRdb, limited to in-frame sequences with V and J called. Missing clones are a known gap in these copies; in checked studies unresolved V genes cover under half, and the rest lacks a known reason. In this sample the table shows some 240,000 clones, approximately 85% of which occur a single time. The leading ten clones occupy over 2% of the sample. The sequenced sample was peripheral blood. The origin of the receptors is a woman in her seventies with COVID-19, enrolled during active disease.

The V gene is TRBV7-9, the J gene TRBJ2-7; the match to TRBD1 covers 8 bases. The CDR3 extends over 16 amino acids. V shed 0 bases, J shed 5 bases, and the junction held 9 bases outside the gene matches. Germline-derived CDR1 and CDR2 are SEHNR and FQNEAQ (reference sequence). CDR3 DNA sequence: TGTGCCAGCAGCTTAGCGCGAGACAGGGGAGCCCACGAGCAGTACTTC. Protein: CASSLARDRGAHEQYF.

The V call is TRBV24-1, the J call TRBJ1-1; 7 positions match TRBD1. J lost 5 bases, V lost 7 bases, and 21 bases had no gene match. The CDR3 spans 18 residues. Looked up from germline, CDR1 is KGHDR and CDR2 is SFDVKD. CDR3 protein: CATSSTRTGVNSATEAFF. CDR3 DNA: TGTGCCACCAGCTCCACCAGGACAGGAGTTAATTCGGCGACTGAAGCTTTCTTT.

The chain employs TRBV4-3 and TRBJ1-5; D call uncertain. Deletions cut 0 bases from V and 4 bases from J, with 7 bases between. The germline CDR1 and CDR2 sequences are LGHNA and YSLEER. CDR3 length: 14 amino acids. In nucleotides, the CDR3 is TGCGCCAGCAGCCAAGAAACAGATAATCAGCCCCAGCATTTT. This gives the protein CASSQETDNQPQHF.

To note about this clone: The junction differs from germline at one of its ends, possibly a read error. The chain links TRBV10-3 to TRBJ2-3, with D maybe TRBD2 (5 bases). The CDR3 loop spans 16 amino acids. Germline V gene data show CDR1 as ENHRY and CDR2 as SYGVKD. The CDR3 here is CATSGRREESPDTQYF. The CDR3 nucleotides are TGTGCCACCAGTGGGCGACGGGAAGAGTCCCCAGATACGCAGTATTTT.

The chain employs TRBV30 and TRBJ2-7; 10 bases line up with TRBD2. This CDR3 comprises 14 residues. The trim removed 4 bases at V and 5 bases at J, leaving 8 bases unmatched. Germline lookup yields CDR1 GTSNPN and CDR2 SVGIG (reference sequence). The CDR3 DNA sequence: TGTGCCTGGAAAGGGAGCGGGAGGGGCCACGAGCAGTACTTC. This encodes CAWKGSGRGHEQYF.

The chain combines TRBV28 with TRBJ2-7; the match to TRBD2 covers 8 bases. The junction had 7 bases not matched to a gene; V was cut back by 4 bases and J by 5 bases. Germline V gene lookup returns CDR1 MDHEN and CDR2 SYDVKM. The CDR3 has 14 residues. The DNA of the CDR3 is TGTGCCAGCAGTTATTTAGCGGGACCGGACGAGCAGTACTTC. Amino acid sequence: CASSYLAGPDEQYF.

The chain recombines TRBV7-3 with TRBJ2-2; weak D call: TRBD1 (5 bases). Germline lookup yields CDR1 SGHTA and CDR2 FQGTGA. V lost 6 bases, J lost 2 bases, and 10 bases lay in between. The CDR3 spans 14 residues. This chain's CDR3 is CASRKDTNTGELFF. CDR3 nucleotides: TGTGCCAGCAGAAAGGACACAAACACCGGGGAGCTGTTTTTT. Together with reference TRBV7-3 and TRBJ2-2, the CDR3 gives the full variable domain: GAGVSQTPSNKVTEKGKYVELRCDPISGHTALYWYRQSLGQGPEFLIYFQGTGAADDSGLPNDRFFAVRPEGSVSTLKIQRTERGDSAVYLCASRKDTNTGELFFGEGSRLTVL.

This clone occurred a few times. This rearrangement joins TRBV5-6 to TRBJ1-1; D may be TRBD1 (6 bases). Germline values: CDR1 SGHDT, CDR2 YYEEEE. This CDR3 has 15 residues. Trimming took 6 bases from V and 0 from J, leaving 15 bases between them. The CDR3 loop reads CASNGYRDMNTEAFF. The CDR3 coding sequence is TGTGCCAGCAACGGTTACAGGGATATGAACACTGAAGCTTTCTTT.

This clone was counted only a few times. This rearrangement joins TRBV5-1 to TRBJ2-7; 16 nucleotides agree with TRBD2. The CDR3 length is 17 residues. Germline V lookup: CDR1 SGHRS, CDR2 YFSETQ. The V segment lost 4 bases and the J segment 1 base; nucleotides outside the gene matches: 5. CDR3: CASSPGTSGRVSYEQYF. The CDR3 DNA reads TGCGCCAGCAGCCCCGGGACTAGCGGGAGGGTGTCCTACGAGCAGTACTTC. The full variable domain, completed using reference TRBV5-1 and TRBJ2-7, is KAGVTQTPRYLIKTRGQQVTLSCSPISGHRSVSWYQQTPGQGLQFLFEYFSETQRNKGNFPGRFSGRQFSNSRSEMNVSTLELGDSALYLCASSPGTSGRVSYEQYFGPGTRLTVT.

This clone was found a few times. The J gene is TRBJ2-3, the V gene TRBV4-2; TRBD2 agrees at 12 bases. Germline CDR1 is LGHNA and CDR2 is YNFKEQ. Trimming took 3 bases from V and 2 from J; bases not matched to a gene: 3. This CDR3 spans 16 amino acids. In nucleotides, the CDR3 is TGTGCCAGCAGCCAGAGACTAGCGGGAGACACAGATACGCAGTATTTT. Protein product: CASSQRLAGDTDTQYF.

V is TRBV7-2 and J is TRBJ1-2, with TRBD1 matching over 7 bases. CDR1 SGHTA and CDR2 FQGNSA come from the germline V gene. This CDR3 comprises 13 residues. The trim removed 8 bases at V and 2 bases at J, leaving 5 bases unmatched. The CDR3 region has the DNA TGTGCCAGCGAACCGGACAGGAACTATGGCTACACCTTC. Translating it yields CASEPDRNYGYTF.

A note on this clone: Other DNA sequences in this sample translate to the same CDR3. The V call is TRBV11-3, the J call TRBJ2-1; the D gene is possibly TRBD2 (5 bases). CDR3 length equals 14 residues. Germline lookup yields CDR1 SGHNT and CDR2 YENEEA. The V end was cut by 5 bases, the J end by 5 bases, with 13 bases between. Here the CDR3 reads CASSPRTGDNEQFF. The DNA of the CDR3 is TGTGCCAGCAGCCCTCGGACTGGGGACAATGAGCAGTTCTTC.